Listed below are T cell receptor beta chains from one sample, sequenced in a study of technical replicates of blood from a few donors. Method: immunoSEQ multiplex PCR; TCRdb's copy keeps in-frame clones and lacks some. The sample contains some 60,000 clones, roughly 91% of which appear only once. Sequencing was performed on PBMCs. These receptors came from a human donor in good health. Some clones in this sample may be carry-over from other donors' samples. Both conserved end residues are part of each CDR3. A D gene is named only where the DNA matches it firmly. For some rows the clone size is stated as once, few or many, or as a class when expanded; others skip it.

d_gene	abundance	v_gene	j_gene	CDR3nt	CDR3aa
NA	once	TRBV7-3	TRBJ1-2	TGTGCCAGCAGCCCCGGGGGGACTAACTATGGCTACACCTTC	CASSPGGTNYGYTF
TRBD1	NA	TRBV14	TRBJ1-4	TGTGCCAGCAGCGTAACAGGGGGCGGTGAAAAACTGTTTTTT	CASSVTGGGEKLFF
TRBD1	once	TRBV19	TRBJ1-1	TGTGCCAGTAGTCCCCAGGGGGCCACTGAAGCTTTCTTT	CASSPQGATEAFF
TRBD1	NA	TRBV10-3	TRBJ1-3	TGTGCCATCAGTACCGGACAGGGGGCGCGCGGTGGAAACACCATATATTTT	CAISTGQGARGGNTIYF
NA	NA	TRBV6-5	TRBJ1-4	TGTGCCAGCAGTGACAACAATAATGAAAAACTGTTTTTT	CASSDNNNEKLFF
NA	once	TRBV5-1	TRBJ2-2	TGCGCCAGCAGCATACGGGACACCTTAAACACCGGGGAGCTGTTTTTT	CASSIRDTLNTGELFF
NA	NA	TRBV4-1	TRBJ2-7	TGCGCCAGCAGCCAACAAGAGGGAAGCTCCTACGAGCAGTACTTC	CASSQQEGSSYEQYF
NA	NA	TRBV30	TRBJ1-4	TGTGCCTGGAGAAGGGCGGGGGCGGTTAATGAAAAACTGTTTTTT	CAWRRAGAVNEKLFF
TRBD2	NA	TRBV2	TRBJ2-2	TGTGCCAGCAGGATAGGGGTTAGCGGGAGTGGCACCGGGGAGCTGTTTTTT	CASRIGVSGSGTGELFF
NA	NA	TRBV4-1	TRBJ1-4	TGCGCCAGCAGCCAAGTGTCAGGGGTTCATGGGCTGTTTTTT	CASSQVSGVHGLFF